The entry that follows covers one T cell receptor (beta chain) sequence. The antigen remains undetermined. The data are from a study of radiotherapy plus CTLA-4 blockade in lung cancer. Findings and limits, study-wide: Radiotherapy was combined with ipilimumab, and tumor-derived TCR clones then expanded in blood.

The V gene lost 6 bases and the J gene lost 6 bases, with 20 bases spanning the gap. CDR3 length equals 15 residues. Looked up from germline, CDR1 is SNHLY and CDR2 is FYNNEI. Some clones are missing from TCRdb's copy, which holds only in-frame ones; the method was immunoSEQ multiplex PCR. The repertoire holds about 51,000 clones, 77% seen once, with 2% to 3% in the top ten. This chain connects TRBV2 to TRBJ1-2, with D maybe TRBD1 (5 bases). The sequence came from a human donor with non-small cell lung cancer whose response to radiotherapy plus ipilimumab could not be evaluated. The sequences come from peripheral blood, collected from a patient treated with radiotherapy plus ipilimumab. CDR3 bases: TGTGCCAGCAGCGGGACCGCGGGGATGGGGCATGGCTACACCTTC. Translation: CASSGTAGMGHGYTF.